This paragraph covers one TCR beta chain sequence. Its cognate antigen is unknown. This sample was included in a study of T cell responses to AZD1222 COVID-19 vaccine. Study-level points and caveats: After two AZD1222 doses, spike-specific TCR breadth and depth rose versus day 0. Close to half of all spike-specific TCRs reportedly target regions of the variants that are unmutated. There were mostly white British donors and more females than males, and clonal diversity was possibly underestimated. Spike-spanning, vaccine-associated CD4 TCRs were dominant at 160-218 and 743-854.

The assay was immunoSEQ multiplex PCR, and TCRdb's table has in-frame clones only and misses some. The profile covers around 100,000 clones, with around 87% appearing a single time and around 3.8% taken by the ten largest. The specimen comprised peripheral blood, sampled on day 0 of MenACWY control vaccination. The receptor's source is an adult in good health.

In nucleotides, the CDR3 is TGTGCCAGCAGCCAAGATTCAGGCTATGGCTACACCTTC. This sequence encodes CASSQDSGYGYTF. The chain carries TRBV14 and TRBJ1-2, with D uncertain. CDR1 and CDR2 (germline): SGHDN, FVKESK. Trimming cost V 0 bases and J 4 bases, with 6 bases left between them. The CDR3 totals 13 residues.